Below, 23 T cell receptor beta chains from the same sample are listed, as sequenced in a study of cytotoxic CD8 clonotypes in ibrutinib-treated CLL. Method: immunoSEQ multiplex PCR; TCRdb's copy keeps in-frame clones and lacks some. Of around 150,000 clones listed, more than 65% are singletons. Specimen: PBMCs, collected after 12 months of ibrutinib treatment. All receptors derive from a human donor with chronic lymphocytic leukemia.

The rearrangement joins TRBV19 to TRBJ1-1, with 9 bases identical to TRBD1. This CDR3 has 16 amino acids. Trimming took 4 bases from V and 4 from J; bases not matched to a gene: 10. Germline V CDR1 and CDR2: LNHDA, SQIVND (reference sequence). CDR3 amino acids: CASSKAPGQGITEAFF. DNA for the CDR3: TGTGCCAGTAGTAAAGCACCGGGACAGGGAATCACTGAAGCTTTCTTT.

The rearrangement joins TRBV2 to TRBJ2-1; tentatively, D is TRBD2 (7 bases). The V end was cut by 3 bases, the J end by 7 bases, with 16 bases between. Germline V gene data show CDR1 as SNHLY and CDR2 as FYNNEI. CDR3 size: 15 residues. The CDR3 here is CASSEPGGFRNEQFF. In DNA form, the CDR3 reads TGTGCCAGCAGTGAGCCGGGGGGCTTTCGGAATGAGCAGTTCTTC.

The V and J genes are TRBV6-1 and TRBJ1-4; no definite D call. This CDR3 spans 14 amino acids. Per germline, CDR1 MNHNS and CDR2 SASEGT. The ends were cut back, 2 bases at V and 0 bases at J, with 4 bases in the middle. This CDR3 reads CASSERATNEKLFF. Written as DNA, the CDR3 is TGTGCCAGCAGTGAAAGGGCAACTAATGAAAAACTGTTTTTT.

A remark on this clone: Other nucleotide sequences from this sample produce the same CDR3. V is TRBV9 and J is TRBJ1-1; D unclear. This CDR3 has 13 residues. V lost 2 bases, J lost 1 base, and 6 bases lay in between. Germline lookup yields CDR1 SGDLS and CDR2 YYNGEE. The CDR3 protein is CASSVDGNTEAFF. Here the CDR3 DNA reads TGTGCCAGCAGCGTGGATGGGAACACTGAAGCTTTCTTT.

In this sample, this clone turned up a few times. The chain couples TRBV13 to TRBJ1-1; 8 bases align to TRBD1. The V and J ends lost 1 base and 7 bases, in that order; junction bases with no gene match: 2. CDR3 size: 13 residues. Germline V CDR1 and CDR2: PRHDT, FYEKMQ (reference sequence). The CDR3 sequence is CASSLAGGIEAFF. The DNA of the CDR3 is TGTGCCAGCAGCTTAGCAGGGGGCATTGAAGCTTTCTTT.

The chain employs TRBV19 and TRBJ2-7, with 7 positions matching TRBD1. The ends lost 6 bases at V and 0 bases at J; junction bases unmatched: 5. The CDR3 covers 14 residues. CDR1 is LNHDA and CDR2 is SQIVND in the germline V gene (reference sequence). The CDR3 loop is CASRRQGSSYEQYF. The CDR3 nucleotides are TGTGCCAGTAGACGACAGGGAAGCTCCTACGAGCAGTACTTC.

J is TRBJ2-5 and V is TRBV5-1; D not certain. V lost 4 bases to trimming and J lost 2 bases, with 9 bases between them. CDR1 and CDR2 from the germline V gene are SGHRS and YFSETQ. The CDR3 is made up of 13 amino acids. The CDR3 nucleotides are TGCGCCAGCAGCCGGTCAGTTCAAGAGACCCAGTACTTC. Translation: CASSRSVQETQYF. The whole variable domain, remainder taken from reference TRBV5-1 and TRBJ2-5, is KAGVTQTPRYLIKTRGQQVTLSCSPISGHRSVSWYQQTPGQGLQFLFEYFSETQRNKGNFPGRFSGRQFSNSRSEMNVSTLELGDSALYLCASSRSVQETQYFGPGTRLLVL.

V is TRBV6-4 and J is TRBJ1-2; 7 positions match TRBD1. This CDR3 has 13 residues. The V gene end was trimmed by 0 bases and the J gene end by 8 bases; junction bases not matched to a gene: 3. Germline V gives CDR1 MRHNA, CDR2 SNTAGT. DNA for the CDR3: TGTGCCAGCAGTGACTCGACAGGGCGAGGCTACACCTTC. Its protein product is CASSDSTGRGYTF.

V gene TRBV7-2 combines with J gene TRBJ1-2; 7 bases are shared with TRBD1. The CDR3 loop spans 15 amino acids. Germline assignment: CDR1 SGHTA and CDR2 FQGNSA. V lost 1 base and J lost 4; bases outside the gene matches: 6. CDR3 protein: CASSLGRDSRYGYTF. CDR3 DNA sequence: TGTGCCAGCAGCTTAGGCAGGGACAGCCGCTATGGCTACACCTTC.

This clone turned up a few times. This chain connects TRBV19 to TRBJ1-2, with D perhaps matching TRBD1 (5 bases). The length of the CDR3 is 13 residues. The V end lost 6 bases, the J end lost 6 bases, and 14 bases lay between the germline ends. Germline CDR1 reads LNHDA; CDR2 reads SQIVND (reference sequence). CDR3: CASSPRGGNGYTF. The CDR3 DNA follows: TGTGCCAGTAGCCCAAGGGGAGGAAATGGCTACACCTTC.

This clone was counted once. The CDR3 nucleotides are TGTGCCAGCAGTTTAGGAGATTCACGAAACACCATATATTTT. Translating it yields CASSLGDSRNTIYF. The genes are TRBV28 and TRBJ1-3; D gene unclear. Trimming took off 2 bases at V and 5 bases at J, with 10 bases between the two ends. The CDR3 loop spans 14 amino acids. Germline V lookup: CDR1 MDHEN, CDR2 SYDVKM.

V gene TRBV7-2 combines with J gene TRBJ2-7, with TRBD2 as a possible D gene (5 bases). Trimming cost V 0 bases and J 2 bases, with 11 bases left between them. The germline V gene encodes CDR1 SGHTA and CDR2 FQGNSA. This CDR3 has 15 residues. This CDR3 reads CASSLAGSGTYEQYF. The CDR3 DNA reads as TGTGCCAGCAGCTTAGCCGGGTCGGGAACCTACGAGCAGTACTTC.

The CDR3 sequence: CAIVPIPTGLSNEQFF. The CDR3 DNA is TGTGCTATCGTACCTATCCCCACAGGGTTGAGCAATGAGCAGTTCTTC. The chain links TRBV28 to TRBJ2-1; perhaps TRBD1 as D (6 bases). CDR1 is MDHEN and CDR2 is SYDVKM in the germline V gene. The CDR3 covers 16 residues.

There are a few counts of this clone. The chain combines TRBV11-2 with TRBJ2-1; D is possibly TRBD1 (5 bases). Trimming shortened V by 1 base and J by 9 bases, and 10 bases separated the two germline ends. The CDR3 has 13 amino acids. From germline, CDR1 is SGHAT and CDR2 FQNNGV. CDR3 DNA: TGTGCCAGCAGCTTAGCGGGTCAGGGTGAGCAGTTCTTC. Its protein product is CASSLAGQGEQFF.

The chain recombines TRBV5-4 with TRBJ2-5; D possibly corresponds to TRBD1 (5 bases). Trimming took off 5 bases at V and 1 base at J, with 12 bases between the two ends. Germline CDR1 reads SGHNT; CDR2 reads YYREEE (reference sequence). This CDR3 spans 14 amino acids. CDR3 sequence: CASRRTDTQETQYF. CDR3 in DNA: TGTGCCAGCAGACGAACGGACACCCAAGAGACCCAGTACTTC.

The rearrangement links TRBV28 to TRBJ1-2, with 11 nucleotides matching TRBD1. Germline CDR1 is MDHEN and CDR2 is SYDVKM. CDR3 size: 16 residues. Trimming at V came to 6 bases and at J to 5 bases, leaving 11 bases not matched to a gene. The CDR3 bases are TGTGCCAGCAGCTACGGACAGGGGGCTGTAGTTTATGGCTACACCTTC. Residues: CASSYGQGAVVYGYTF.

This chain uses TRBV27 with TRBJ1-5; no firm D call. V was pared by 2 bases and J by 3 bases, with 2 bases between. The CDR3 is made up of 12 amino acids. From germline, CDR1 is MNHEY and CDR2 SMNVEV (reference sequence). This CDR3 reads CASSLLNQPQHF. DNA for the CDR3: TGTGCCAGCAGTTTACTCAATCAGCCCCAGCATTTT.

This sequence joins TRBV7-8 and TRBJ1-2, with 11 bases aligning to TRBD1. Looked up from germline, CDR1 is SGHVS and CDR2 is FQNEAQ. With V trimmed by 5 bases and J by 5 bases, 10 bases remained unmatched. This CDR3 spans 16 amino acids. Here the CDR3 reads CASSPDRGRAGYGYTF. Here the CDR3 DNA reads TGTGCCAGCAGCCCGGACAGGGGGCGTGCGGGGTATGGCTACACCTTC.

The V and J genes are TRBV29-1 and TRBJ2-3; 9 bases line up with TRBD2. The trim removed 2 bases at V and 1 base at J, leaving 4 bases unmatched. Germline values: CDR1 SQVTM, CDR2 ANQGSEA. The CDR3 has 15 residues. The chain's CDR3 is CSVENVAGGTDTQYF. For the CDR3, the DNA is TGCAGCGTTGAAAACGTAGCGGGGGGCACAGATACGCAGTATTTT.

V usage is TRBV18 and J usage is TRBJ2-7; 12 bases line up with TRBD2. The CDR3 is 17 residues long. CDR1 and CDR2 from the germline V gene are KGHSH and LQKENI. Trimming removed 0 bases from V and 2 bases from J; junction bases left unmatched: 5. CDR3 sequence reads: CASSPPRASGRAYEQYF. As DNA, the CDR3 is TGTGCCAGCTCACCACCGCGTGCTAGCGGGAGGGCCTACGAGCAGTACTTC. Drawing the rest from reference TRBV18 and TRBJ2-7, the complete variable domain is NAGVMQNPRHLVRRRGQEARLRCSPMKGHSHVYWYRQLPEEGLKFMVYLQKENIIDESGMPKERFSAEFPKEGPSILRIQQVVRGDSAAYFCASSPPRASGRAYEQYFGPGTRLTVT.

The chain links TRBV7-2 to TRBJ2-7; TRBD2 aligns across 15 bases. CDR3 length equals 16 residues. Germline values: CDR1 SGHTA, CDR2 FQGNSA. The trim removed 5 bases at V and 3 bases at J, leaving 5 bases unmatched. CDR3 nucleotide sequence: TGTGCCAGCAGCCGCGGACTAGCGGGGGGGGTCTACGAGCAGTACTTC. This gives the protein CASSRGLAGGVYEQYF. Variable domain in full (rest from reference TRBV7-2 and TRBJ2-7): GAGVSQSPSNKVTEKGKDVELRCDPISGHTALYWYRQSLGQGLEFLIYFQGNSAPDKSGLPSDRFSAERTGGSVSTLTIQRTQQEDSAVYLCASSRGLAGGVYEQYFGPGTRLTVT.

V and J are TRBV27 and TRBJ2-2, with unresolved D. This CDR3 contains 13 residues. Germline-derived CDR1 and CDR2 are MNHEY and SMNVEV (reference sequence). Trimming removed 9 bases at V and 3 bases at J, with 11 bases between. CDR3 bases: TGTGCCAGTTTTTACCCGGACACCGGGGAGCTGTTTTTT. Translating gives CASFYPDTGELFF.

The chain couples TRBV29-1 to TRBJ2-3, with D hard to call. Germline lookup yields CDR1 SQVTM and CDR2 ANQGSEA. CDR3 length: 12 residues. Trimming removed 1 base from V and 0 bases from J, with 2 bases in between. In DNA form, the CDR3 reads TGCAGCGTTGAAGCCAGCACAGATACGCAGTATTTT. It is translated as CSVEASTDTQYF.